The rows below give T cell receptor beta chains drawn from one sample of a study of technical replicates of blood from a handful of donors. Generated by immunoSEQ multiplex PCR, the TCRdb table keeps only in-frame clones and is missing some. The data show about 68,000 clones, approximately 97% seen once. Sequenced input: T cells isolated from PBMCs. The receptors originated from a human donor in good health. CDR3s leave out the opening cysteine and the closing phenylalanine or tryptophan. Each record gives: V gene, CDR3 protein.

v_gene: TRBV30
CDR3aa: ASDSNRADTQY

v_gene: TRBV15
CDR3aa: ATGQDTGNTIY

v_gene: TRBV6-6
CDR3aa: ASSYAGQGGADTQY

v_gene: TRBV5-1
CDR3aa: ASSLGTYEQY

v_gene: TRBV4-1
CDR3aa: ASSHPLQVLEQF

v_gene: TRBV11-2
CDR3aa: ASSALGLNTGELF

v_gene: TRBV4-3
CDR3aa: ASSQEWASGRAPGELF

v_gene: TRBV21-1
CDR3aa: ASSNNPAGGEKLF

v_gene: TRBV7-9
CDR3aa: ASTFGTAHTGELF

v_gene: TRBV19
CDR3aa: ASSARRETTEAF

v_gene: TRBV25-1
CDR3aa: ASSEEGYTDTQY

v_gene: TRBV11-2
CDR3aa: ASSLDLETQY

v_gene: TRBV2
CDR3aa: ASTRDRGRERGYT

v_gene: TRBV28
CDR3aa: ASSLIQGNYGYT

v_gene: TRBV29-1
CDR3aa: SVAPGGTDTQY

v_gene: TRBV6-1
CDR3aa: ASSPGTGVIEAF

v_gene: TRBV30
CDR3aa: AWRESLSSGVYYEQY

v_gene: TRBV5-6
CDR3aa: ASSISGLEQF

v_gene: TRBV27
CDR3aa: ASSRWGGAGGYT

v_gene: TRBV21-1
CDR3aa: ASSKDERSGRLNTDTQY

v_gene: TRBV11-3
CDR3aa: ASSLMGAGDTEAF

v_gene: TRBV2
CDR3aa: ASTNSPGTQY

v_gene: TRBV19
CDR3aa: ASSMRATFTEQY

v_gene: TRBV19
CDR3aa: ASRQGETQY

v_gene: TRBV5-1
CDR3aa: ASRPGGVNEQY

v_gene: TRBV9
CDR3aa: ASSGPRGRYEQY

v_gene: TRBV27
CDR3aa: ASSLAGADNEQF

v_gene: TRBV5-1
CDR3aa: ASSRRLAGGLGNEQF

v_gene: TRBV10-3
CDR3aa: AISAGHRSETQY

v_gene: TRBV4-1
CDR3aa: ASSPGDSSYEQY

v_gene: TRBV4-1
CDR3aa: ASSQGAVLDTIY

v_gene: TRBV28
CDR3aa: ASRGQGGEQY

v_gene: TRBV28
CDR3aa: ASSFQGRAGYGYT

v_gene: TRBV7-9
CDR3aa: ASSFPGGMGETQY

v_gene: TRBV7-2
CDR3aa: ASSLDRELDEQY

v_gene: TRBV27
CDR3aa: ASSDVLTVPYEQY

v_gene: TRBV25-1
CDR3aa: ASSEFGGTQY

v_gene: TRBV7-6
CDR3aa: ASIPRVPRGGNEKLF

v_gene: TRBV6-1
CDR3aa: ASSDGGHTDTQY

v_gene: TRBV25-1
CDR3aa: ASSESGVGYT

v_gene: TRBV5-7
CDR3aa: ASSFGLRGRSYEQY

v_gene: TRBV18
CDR3aa: ASSSGTNTGELF

v_gene: TRBV5-1
CDR3aa: ASSLGGYGGQPQH

v_gene: TRBV7-9
CDR3aa: ASSFSGRNEQY

v_gene: TRBV18
CDR3aa: ASSYGGNTEAF

v_gene: TRBV18
CDR3aa: ASSPSGTEETQY

v_gene: TRBV4-3
CDR3aa: ASSQDWATEETQY